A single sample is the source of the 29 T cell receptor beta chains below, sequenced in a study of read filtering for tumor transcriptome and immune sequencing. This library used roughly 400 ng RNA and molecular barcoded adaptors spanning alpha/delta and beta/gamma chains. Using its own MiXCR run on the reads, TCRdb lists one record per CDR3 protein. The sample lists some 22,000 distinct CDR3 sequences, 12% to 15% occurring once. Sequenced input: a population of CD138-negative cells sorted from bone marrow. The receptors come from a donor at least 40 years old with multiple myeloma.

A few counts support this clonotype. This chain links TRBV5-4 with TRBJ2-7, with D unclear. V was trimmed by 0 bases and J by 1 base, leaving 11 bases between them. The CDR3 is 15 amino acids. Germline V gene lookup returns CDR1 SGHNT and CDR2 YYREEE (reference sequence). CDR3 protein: CASSLGGDLSYEQYF. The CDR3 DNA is TGTGCCAGCAGCTTGGGAGGAGATTTATCCTACGAGCAGTACTTC.

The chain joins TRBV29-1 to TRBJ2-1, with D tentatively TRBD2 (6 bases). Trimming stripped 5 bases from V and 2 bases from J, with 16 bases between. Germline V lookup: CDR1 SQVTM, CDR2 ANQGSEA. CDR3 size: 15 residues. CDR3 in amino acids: CSVLIGSYTYNEQFF. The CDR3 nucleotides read TGCAGCGTTCTGATCGGGAGCTACACCTACAATGAGCAGTTCTTC.

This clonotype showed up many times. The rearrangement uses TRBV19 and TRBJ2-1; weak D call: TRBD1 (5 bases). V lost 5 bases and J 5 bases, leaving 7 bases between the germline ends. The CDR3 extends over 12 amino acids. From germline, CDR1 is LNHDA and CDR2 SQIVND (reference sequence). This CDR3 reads CASSYRNNEQFF. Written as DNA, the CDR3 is TGTGCCAGTAGTTACAGGAACAATGAGCAGTTCTTC. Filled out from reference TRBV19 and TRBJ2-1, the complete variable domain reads DGGITQSPKYLFRKEGQNVTLSCEQNLNHDAMYWYRQDPGQGLRLIYYSQIVNDFQKGDIAEGYSVSREKKESFPLTVTSAQKNPTAFYLCASSYRNNEQFFGPGTRLTVL.

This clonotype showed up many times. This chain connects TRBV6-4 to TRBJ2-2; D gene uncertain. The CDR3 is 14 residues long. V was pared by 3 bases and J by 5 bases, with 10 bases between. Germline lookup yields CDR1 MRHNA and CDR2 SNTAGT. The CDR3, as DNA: TGTGCCAGCAGTGATGAATGGGAAACCGGGGAGCTGTTTTTT. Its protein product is CASSDEWETGELFF.

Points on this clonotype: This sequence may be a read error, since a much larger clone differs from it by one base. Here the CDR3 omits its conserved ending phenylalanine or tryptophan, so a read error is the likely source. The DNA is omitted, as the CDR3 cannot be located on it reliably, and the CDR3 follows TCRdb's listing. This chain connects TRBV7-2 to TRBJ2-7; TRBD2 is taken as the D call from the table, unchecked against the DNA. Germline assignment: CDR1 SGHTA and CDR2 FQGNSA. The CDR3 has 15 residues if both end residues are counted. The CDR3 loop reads CASSPVAGTIYELYS.

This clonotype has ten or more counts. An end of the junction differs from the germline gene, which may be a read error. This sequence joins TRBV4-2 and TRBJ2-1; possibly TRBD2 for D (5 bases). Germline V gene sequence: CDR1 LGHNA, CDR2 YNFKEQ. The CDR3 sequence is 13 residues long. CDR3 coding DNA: TGCGCCAGCAGCCCAGCCAGCGGCAATGAGCAGTTCTTC. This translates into CASSPASGNEQFF.

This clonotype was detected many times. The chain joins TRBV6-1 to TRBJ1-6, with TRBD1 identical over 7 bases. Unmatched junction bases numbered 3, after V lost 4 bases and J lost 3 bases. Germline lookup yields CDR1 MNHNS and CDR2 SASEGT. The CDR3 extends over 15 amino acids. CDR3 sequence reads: CASSGRDSYNSPLHF. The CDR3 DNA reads TGTGCCAGCAGTGGACGGGACAGCTATAATTCACCCCTCCACTTT.

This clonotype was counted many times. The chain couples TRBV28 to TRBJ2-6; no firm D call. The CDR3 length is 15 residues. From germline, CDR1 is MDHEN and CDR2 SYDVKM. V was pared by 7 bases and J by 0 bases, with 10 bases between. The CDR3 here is CASIGSNSGANVLTF. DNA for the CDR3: TGTGCCAGCATTGGCAGCAACTCTGGGGCCAACGTCCTGACTTTC.

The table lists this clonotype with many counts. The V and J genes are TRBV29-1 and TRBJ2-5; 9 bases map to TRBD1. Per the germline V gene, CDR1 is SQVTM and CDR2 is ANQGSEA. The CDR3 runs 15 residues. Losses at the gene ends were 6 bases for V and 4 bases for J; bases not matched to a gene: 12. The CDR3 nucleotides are TGCAGCGTAATTCAAAACAGGGGGCCATTAGAGACCCAGTACTTC. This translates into CSVIQNRGPLETQYF.

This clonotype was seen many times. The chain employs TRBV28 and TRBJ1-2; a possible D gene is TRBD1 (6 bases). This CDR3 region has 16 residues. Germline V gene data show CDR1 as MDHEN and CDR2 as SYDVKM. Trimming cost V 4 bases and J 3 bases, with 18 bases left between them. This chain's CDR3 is CASSSPSVGGDYGYTF. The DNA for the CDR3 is TGTGCCAGCAGTTCTCCCTCCGTGGGGGGCGACTATGGCTACACCTTC.

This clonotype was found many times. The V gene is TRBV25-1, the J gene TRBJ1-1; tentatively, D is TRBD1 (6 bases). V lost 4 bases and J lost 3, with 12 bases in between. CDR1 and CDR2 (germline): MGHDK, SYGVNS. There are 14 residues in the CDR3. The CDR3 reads CASSAGVGYTEAFF. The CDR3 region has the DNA TGTGCCAGCAGTGCAGGGGTTGGGTACACTGAAGCTTTCTTT.

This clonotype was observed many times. CDR3 sequence: CSVDSKRLYNEQFF. The CDR3, as DNA: TGCAGCGTAGACTCCAAAAGGTTGTACAATGAGCAGTTCTTC. The chain recombines TRBV29-1 with TRBJ2-1; D gene unclear. The CDR3 runs 14 residues. V lost 6 bases and J lost 4, with 16 bases in between. Per the germline V gene, CDR1 is SQVTM and CDR2 is ANQGSEA.

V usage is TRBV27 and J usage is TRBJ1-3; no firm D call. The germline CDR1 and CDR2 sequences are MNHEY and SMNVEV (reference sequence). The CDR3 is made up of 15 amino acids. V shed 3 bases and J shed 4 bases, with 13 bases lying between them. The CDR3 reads CASSLGRAKGNTIYF. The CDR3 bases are TGTGCCAGCAGTTTGGGGAGGGCGAAGGGAAACACCATATATTTT.

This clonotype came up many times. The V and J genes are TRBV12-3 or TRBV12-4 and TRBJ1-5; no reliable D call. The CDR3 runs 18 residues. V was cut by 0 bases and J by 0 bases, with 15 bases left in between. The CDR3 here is CASSLAGFRAYSNQPQHF. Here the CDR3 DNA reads TGTGCCAGCAGTTTAGCCGGGTTTCGCGCTTATAGCAATCAGCCCCAGCATTTT.

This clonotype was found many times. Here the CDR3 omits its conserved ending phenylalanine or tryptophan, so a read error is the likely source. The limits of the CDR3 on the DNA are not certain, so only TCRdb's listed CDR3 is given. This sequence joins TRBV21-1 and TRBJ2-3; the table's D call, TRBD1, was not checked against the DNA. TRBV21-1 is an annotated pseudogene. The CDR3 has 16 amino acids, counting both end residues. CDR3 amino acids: CASSPDSSPSTDTQYL.

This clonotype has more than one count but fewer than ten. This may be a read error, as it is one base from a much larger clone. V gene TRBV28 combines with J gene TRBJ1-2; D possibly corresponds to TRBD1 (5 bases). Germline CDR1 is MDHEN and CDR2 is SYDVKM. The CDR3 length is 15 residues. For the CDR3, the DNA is TGTGCCAGCAGTTTATCCGGGGACGGACTCTATGGCTACGCCTTC. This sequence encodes CASSLSGDGLYGYAF.

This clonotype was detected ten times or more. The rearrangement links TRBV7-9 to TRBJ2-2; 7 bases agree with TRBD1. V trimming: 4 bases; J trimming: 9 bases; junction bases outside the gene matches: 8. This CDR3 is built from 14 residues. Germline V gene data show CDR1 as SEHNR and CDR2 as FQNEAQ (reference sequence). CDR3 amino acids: CASSSQTGPRELFF. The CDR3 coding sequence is TGTGCCAGCAGCTCCCAGACAGGGCCACGGGAGCTGTTTTTT.

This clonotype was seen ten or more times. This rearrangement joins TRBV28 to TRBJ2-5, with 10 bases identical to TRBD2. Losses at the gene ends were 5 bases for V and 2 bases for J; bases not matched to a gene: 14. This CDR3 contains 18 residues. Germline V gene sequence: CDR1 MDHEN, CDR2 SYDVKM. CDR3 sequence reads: CASSPRLAGAGGQETQYF. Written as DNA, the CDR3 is TGTGCCAGCAGTCCCCGGCTAGCGGGAGCCGGGGGACAAGAGACCCAGTACTTC. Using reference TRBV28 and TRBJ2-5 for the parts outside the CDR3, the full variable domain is DVKVTQSSRYLVKRTGEKVFLECVQDMDHENMFWYRQDPGLGLRLIYFSYDVKMKEKGDIPEGYSVSREKKERFSLILESASTNQTSMYLCASSPRLAGAGGQETQYFGPGTRLLVL.

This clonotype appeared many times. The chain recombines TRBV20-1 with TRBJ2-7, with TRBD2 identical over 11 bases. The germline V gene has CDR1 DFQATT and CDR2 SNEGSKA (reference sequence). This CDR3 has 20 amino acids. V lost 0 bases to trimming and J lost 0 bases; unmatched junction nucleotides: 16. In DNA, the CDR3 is TGCAGTGCTAGAGACCCTCCGGGACTAGCGGCCCCAGGGATCTCCTACGAGCAGTACTTC. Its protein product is CSARDPPGLAAPGISYEQYF.

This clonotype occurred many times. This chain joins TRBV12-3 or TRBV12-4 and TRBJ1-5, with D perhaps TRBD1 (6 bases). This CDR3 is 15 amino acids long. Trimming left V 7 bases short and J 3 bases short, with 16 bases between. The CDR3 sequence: CASTGQGTSNQPQHF. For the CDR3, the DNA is TGTGCCAGCACCGGGCAGGGGACATCCAATCAGCCCCAGCATTTT.

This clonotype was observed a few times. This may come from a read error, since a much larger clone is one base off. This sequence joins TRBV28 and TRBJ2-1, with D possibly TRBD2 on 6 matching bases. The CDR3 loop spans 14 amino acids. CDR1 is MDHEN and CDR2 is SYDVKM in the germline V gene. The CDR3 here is CASSKDPSANGQFF. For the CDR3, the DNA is TGTGCCAGCAGTAAGGACCCTAGCGCCAATGGGCAGTTCTTC.

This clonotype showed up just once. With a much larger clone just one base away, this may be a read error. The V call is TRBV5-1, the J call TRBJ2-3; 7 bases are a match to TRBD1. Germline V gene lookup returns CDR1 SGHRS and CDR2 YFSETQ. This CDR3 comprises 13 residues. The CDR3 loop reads CASQQGSTGTQYF. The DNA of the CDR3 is TGCGCCAGCCAACAGGGGTCCACAGGTACGCAGTATTTT.

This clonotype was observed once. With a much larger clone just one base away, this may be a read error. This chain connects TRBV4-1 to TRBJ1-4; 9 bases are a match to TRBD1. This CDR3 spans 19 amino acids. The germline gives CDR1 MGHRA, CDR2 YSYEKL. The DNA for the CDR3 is TGTGCCAGCAGCCGACGGAAGGGGACAGGGTTCGTCGAGAATGAAAAACTGTTTTTT. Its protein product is CASSRRKGTGFVENEKLFF.

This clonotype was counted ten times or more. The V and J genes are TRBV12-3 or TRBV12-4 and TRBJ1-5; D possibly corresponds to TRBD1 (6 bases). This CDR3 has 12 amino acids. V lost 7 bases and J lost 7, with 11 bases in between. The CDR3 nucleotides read TGTGCCAGCAACACACAGGGACAGCCCCAGCATTTT. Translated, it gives CASNTQGQPQHF.

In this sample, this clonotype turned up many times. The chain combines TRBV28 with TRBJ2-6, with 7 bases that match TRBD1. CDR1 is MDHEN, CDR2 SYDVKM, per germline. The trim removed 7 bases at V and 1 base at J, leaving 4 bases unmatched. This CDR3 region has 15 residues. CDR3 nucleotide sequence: TGTGCCAGCACCGCCAGGGGGTCTGGGGCCAACGTCCTGACTTTC. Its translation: CASTARGSGANVLTF. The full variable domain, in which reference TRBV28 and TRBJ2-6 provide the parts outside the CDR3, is DVKVTQSSRYLVKRTGEKVFLECVQDMDHENMFWYRQDPGLGLRLIYFSYDVKMKEKGDIPEGYSVSREKKERFSLILESASTNQTSMYLCASTARGSGANVLTFGAGSRLTVL.

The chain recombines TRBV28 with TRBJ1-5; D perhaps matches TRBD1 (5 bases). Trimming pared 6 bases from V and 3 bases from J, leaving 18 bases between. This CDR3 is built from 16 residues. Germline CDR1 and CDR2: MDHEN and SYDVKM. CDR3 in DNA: TGTGCCAGCAGGCCGATGGGGGAGGGCAACAATCAGCCCCAGCATTTT. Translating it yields CASRPMGEGNNQPQHF.

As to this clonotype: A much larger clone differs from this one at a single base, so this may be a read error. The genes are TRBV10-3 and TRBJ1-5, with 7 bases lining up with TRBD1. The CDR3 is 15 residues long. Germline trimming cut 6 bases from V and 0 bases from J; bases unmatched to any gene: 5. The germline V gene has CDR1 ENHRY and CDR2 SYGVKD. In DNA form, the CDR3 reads TGTGCCATCAGCGGGGGACAGAATAGCAATCAGCCCCAGCATTTT. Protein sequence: CAISGGQNSNQPQHF.

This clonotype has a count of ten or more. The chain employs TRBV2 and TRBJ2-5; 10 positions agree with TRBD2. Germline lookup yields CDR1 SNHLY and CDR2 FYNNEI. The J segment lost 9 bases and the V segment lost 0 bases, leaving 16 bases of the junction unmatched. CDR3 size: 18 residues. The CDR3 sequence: CASSEALWSGREKRSQYF. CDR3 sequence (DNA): TGTGCCAGCAGTGAAGCGCTGTGGAGCGGGAGGGAAAAGAGATCCCAGTACTTC.

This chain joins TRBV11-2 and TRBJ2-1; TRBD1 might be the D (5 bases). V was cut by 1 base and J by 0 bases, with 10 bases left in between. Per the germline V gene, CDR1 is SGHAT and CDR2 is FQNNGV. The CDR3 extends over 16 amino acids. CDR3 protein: CASSLGGQSSYNEQFF. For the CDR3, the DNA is TGTGCCAGCAGCTTAGGGGGCCAGAGCTCCTACAATGAGCAGTTCTTC.